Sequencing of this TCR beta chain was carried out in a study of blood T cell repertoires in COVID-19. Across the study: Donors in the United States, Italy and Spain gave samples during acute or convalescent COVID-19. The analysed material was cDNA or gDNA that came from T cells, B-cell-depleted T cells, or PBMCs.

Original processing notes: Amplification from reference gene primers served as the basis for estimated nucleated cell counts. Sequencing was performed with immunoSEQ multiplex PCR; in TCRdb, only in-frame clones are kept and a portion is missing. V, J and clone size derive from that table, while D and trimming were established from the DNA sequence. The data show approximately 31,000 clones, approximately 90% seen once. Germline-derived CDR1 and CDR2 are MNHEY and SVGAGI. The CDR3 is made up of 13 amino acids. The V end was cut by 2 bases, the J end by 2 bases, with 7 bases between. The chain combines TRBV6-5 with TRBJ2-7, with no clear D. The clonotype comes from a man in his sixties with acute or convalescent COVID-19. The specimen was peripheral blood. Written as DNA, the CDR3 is TGTGCCAGCAGTTACAACAGAGCCTACGAGCAGTACTTC. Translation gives CASSYNRAYEQYF.